This paragraph covers one T cell receptor (beta chain) sequence. As yet, its antigen is unknown. An end of the junction does not agree with germline; a read error may underlie this. Beta-chain TCR CDR3 regions were amplified from RNA transcripts. HTBI primers were used in a first-round RT-PCR, which preceded a second-round multiplex PCR. TCRdb used MiXCR to reprocess the multiplex PCR reads, holding one entry per CDR3 protein. The sample consists of about 740,000 distinct CDR3 sequences, around 40% of them appearing once. No donor had other autoimmune disease, uncontrolled infection, pregnancy or lactation. Isolation of PBMCs was performed using about 9 ml of fresh peripheral blood. This entry belongs to a study of Graves' ophthalmopathy and Graves' hyperthyroidism. The CDR3 length is 15 residues. CDR1 is SQVTM, CDR2 ANQGSEA, per germline. Study-level findings and limits: Ophthalmopathy cases were distinguished from stable hyperthyroidism by a 13-signature model, reaching around 88% sensitivity and approximately 83% specificity. Most thyroid-expanded clonotypes exceeding 0.001 frequency were also found in blood.

The chain has TRBV29-1 and TRBJ1-1; the D is unclear. Material for sequencing was peripheral blood. The receptor was isolated from an adult man with Graves' ophthalmopathy. CDR3 residues: CSVEDLARMNNEAFF. DNA for the CDR3: TGCAGCGTTGAAGATCTGGCCCGGATGAACAATGAAGCTTTCTTT.